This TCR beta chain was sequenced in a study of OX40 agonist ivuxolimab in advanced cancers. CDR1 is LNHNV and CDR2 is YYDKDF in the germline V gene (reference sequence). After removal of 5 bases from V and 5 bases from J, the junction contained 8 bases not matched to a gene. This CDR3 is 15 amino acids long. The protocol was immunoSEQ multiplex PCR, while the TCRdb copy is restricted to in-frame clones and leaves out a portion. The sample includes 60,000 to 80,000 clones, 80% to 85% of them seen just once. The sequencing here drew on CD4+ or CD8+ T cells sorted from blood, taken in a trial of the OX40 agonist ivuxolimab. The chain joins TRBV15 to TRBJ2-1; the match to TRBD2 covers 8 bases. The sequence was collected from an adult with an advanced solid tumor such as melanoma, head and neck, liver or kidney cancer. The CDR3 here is CATSETSGGNNEQFF. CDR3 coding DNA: TGTGCCACCAGCGAAACTAGCGGCGGAAACAATGAGCAGTTCTTC.